One sample yielded the 20 T cell receptor beta chains listed below, sequenced in a study of shared clonotypes between healthy human individuals. Terminally differentiated effector memory CD45RA+ cells were left out of the naive CD8 fraction, which was CD45RO-negative and positively selected for CCR7. Method: immunoSEQ multiplex PCR; TCRdb's copy keeps in-frame clones and lacks some. The data hold nearly 2 million clones, with over 85% observed a single time. The sample was naive CD8+ T cells sorted from blood. These receptor sequences come from a man between 18 and 29 years old in good health.

The chain uses TRBV18 and TRBJ2-3; D is unclear. Germline CDR1 and CDR2: KGHSH and LQKENI. Between the trimmed V and J ends, which lost 3 bases and 3 bases, there was a span of 4 bases. The CDR3 sequence is 12 residues long. The CDR3, as DNA: TGTGCCAGCTCACCTGAAACAGATACGCAGTATTTT. Protein product: CASSPETDTQYF.

The rearrangement uses TRBV11-2 and TRBJ2-7; possibly TRBD1 for D (6 bases). Germline V gene sequence: CDR1 SGHAT, CDR2 FQNNGV. There are 13 residues in the CDR3. Trimming removed 1 base at V and 5 bases at J, with 9 bases between. CDR3 DNA: TGTGCCAGCAGCTTAGGGGACACCGACGAGCAGTACTTC. Residues: CASSLGDTDEQYF.

This rearrangement joins TRBV9 to TRBJ1-2, with D unclear. The CDR3 has 14 amino acids. From germline, CDR1 is SGDLS and CDR2 YYNGEE. With 0 bases removed from V and 3 bases from J, the gap between germline ends came to 9 bases. The CDR3: CASSVALGHYGYTF. CDR3 in DNA: TGTGCCAGCAGCGTAGCTTTGGGCCACTATGGCTACACCTTC.

V is TRBV28 and J is TRBJ2-1; a weak D match, TRBD2 (5 bases). The germline gives CDR1 MDHEN, CDR2 SYDVKM. Trimming removed 5 bases at V and 5 bases at J, with 22 bases between. The CDR3 is 17 residues long. The CDR3 loop is CASSPLGDTAVNNEQFF. Here the CDR3 DNA reads TGTGCCAGCAGTCCCCTGGGAGACACCGCTGTCAACAATGAGCAGTTCTTC.

V gene TRBV7-9 combines with J gene TRBJ1-2; D is ambiguous. The CDR3 runs 16 residues. The V and J ends lost 5 bases and 6 bases respectively, with 22 bases between them. CDR1 is SEHNR, CDR2 FQNEAQ, per germline (reference sequence). The CDR3 region is CASSPLSPSRRDGYTF. The DNA for the CDR3 is TGTGCCAGCAGCCCCCTTTCTCCGTCGCGAAGGGATGGCTACACCTTC.

The genes are TRBV18 and TRBJ2-3, with D maybe TRBD2 (7 bases). V gave up 0 bases and J gave up 1 base, with 17 bases separating them. The CDR3 is made up of 18 amino acids. Per the germline V gene, CDR1 is KGHSH and CDR2 is LQKENI. The CDR3 is CASSPPEFGGGRTDTQYF. In nucleotides, the CDR3 is TGTGCCAGCTCACCACCGGAATTTGGGGGGGGGCGCACAGATACGCAGTATTTT. The whole variable domain, remainder taken from reference TRBV18 and TRBJ2-3, is NAGVMQNPRHLVRRRGQEARLRCSPMKGHSHVYWYRQLPEEGLKFMVYLQKENIIDESGMPKERFSAEFPKEGPSILRIQQVVRGDSAAYFCASSPPEFGGGRTDTQYFGPGTRLTVL.

The chain couples TRBV4-3 to TRBJ2-1; 10 positions agree with TRBD2. J gave up 5 bases and V 0 bases, and 13 bases lay outside the gene matches. The V gene's germline CDR1 is LGHNA and CDR2 YSLEER. This CDR3 is built from 19 residues. The DNA of the CDR3 is TGCGCCAGCAGCCAAGATTTATACGCGGGACTAGCGCTCAACAATGAGCAGTTCTTC. Its protein is CASSQDLYAGLALNNEQFF.

The J gene is TRBJ2-7, the V gene TRBV6-1; 11 nucleotides align to TRBD2. Looked up from germline, CDR1 is MNHNS and CDR2 is SASEGT. This CDR3 region has 17 residues. V was clipped by 2 bases and J by 6 bases; unmatched bases: 12. The CDR3 DNA sequence: TGTGCCAGCAGTGAATTCGGCCCGGGACTAGCGGAGCCCGAGCAGTACTTC. It is translated as CASSEFGPGLAEPEQYF.

V gene TRBV7-6 combines with J gene TRBJ1-6; D is undetermined. Germline loops: CDR1 SGHVS, CDR2 FNYEAQ. This CDR3 is built from 16 residues. Trimming removed 2 bases from V and 2 bases from J, with 10 bases in between. Written as DNA, the CDR3 is TGTGCCAGCAGCTTACAAGGGCCTACCTATAATTCACCCCTCCACTTT. Translated: CASSLQGPTYNSPLHF.

The chain uses TRBV4-1 and TRBJ2-1, with 10 bases aligning to TRBD2. Germline V gene sequence: CDR1 MGHRA, CDR2 YSYEKL. The junction had 9 bases not matched to a gene; V was cut back by 2 bases and J by 8 bases. The CDR3 length is 16 residues. Here the CDR3 reads CASSQRGTSVFDEQFF. DNA for the CDR3: TGCGCCAGCAGCCAAAGGGGGACTAGCGTTTTCGATGAGCAGTTCTTC.

The CDR3 reads CASGYDFNYEQYF. The DNA for the CDR3 is TGTGCTAGTGGTTACGACTTCAACTACGAGCAGTACTTC. The chain couples TRBV12-5 to TRBJ2-7; D remains ambiguous. This CDR3 is built from 13 residues. V lost 4 bases, J lost 3 bases, and 10 bases lay in between. From germline, CDR1 is LGHNT and CDR2 FRNRAP.

This clone was counted a single time. The V and J genes are TRBV10-3 and TRBJ1-1; D possibly corresponds to TRBD1 (5 bases). The CDR3 has 16 amino acids. Trimming stripped 0 bases from V and 2 bases from J, with 13 bases between. Germline CDR1 and CDR2: ENHRY and SYGVKD. The CDR3 nucleotides read TGTGCCATCAGTGAGTCGGGGGGGAGTGGTAACACTGAAGCTTTCTTT. It specifies CAISESGGSGNTEAFF.

The rearrangement uses TRBV11-2 and TRBJ2-3; 9 bases fit TRBD2. This CDR3 comprises 17 residues. With V trimmed by 6 bases and J by 2 bases, 12 bases remained unmatched. Germline-derived CDR1 and CDR2 are SGHAT and FQNNGV. CDR3 protein: CASSPLAGFGYTDTQYF. The CDR3 coding sequence is TGTGCCAGCAGTCCACTAGCGGGCTTTGGATACACAGATACGCAGTATTTT.

V usage is TRBV7-8 and J usage is TRBJ1-5; TRBD1 might be the D (5 bases). Germline loops: CDR1 SGHVS, CDR2 FQNEAQ. The CDR3 is made up of 14 amino acids. V was cut by 5 bases and J by 5 bases, with 13 bases left in between. CDR3 bases: TGTGCCAGCAGCGTGGGGCGAGGGTATCAGCCCCAGCATTTT. Residues: CASSVGRGYQPQHF.

The chain carries TRBV21-1 and TRBJ1-2; the DNA was not used to check the table's D call, TRBD1. TRBV21-1 is termed a pseudogene. This CDR3 region has 15 residues. The CDR3 protein is CASSKANGRGCGYTF. DNA for the CDR3: TGTGCCAGCAGCAAAGCTAACGGCAGGGGTTGTGGCTACACCTTC.

V usage is TRBV5-1 and J usage is TRBJ2-2, with 10 bases lining up with TRBD2. Germline assignment: CDR1 SGHRS and CDR2 YFSETQ. The J segment lost 0 bases and the V segment lost 4 bases, leaving 6 bases of the junction unmatched. This CDR3 comprises 17 residues. DNA for the CDR3: TGCGCCAGCAGCCGCCGACTAGCGGGCGCGAACACCGGGGAGCTGTTTTTT. Protein: CASSRRLAGANTGELFF.

The chain combines TRBV7-3 with TRBJ1-1; unclear D gene. This CDR3 is 16 amino acids long. The V gene lost 5 bases and the J gene lost 0 bases, with 16 bases spanning the gap. Germline values: CDR1 SGHTA, CDR2 FQGTGA. CDR3 loop: CASSARGPGMNTEAFF. CDR3 nucleotide sequence: TGTGCCAGCAGCGCCCGCGGGCCGGGCATGAACACTGAAGCTTTCTTT.

The rearrangement links TRBV27 to TRBJ2-7, with 9 bases that match TRBD1. This CDR3 comprises 15 residues. Unmatched junction bases numbered 9, after V lost 5 bases and J lost 4 bases. Germline V gene lookup returns CDR1 MNHEY and CDR2 SMNVEV (reference sequence). The CDR3 is CASSLAGDREYEQYF. CDR3 nucleotides: TGTGCCAGCAGTCTAGCTGGGGACAGGGAATACGAGCAGTACTTC.

This rearrangement joins TRBV7-6 to TRBJ2-7; 11 bases align to TRBD2. The germline gives CDR1 SGHVS, CDR2 FNYEAQ. V lost 5 bases to trimming and J lost 7 bases; unmatched junction nucleotides: 7. The CDR3 has 14 amino acids. The CDR3, as DNA: TGTGCCAGCAGCCCGGGACTAGCGGCAGAGGAGCAGTACTTC. Protein: CASSPGLAAEEQYF. The whole variable domain, remainder taken from reference TRBV7-6 and TRBJ2-7, is GAGVSQSPRYKVTKRGQDVALRCDPISGHVSLYWYRQALGQGPEFLTYFNYEAQQDKSGLPNDRFSAERPEGSISTLTIQRTEQRDSAMYRCASSPGLAAEEQYFGPGTRLTVT.

Only one count was recorded for this clone. This chain connects TRBV5-6 to TRBJ1-5; the D gene is possibly TRBD1 (6 bases). This CDR3 contains 16 residues. Germline CDR1 reads SGHDT; CDR2 reads YYEEEE. V was pared by 4 bases and J by 2 bases, with 16 bases between. CDR3 protein: CASSTDSQGGNQPQHF. The DNA of the CDR3 is TGTGCCAGCAGCACGGACAGTCAAGGGGGCAATCAGCCCCAGCATTTT.